This is a list of T cell receptor beta chains from one sample in a study of CD8 T cells in ankylosing spondylitis. TCRdb re-called the 5' RACE reads through MiXCR, storing one row per CDR3 protein. The table lists about 460,000 distinct CDR3 sequences, approximately 5.3% of them singletons. What was sequenced was blood, either unsorted or a sorted T cell fraction (not recorded which). Receptors originate from a male donor with ankylosing spondylitis. CDR3s include the opening cysteine and the closing phenylalanine or tryptophan. The D gene is left open where the match is weak. A clone size is listed for some rows: how often the clone was seen (once, few, many), or a class if it is expanded.

D	V	size	J	DNA	CDR3
NA	TRBV4-1	many	TRBJ2-1	TGCGCCAGCAGCCCCGGGACCCTCAGTTTAGATGAGCAGTTCTTC	CASSPGTLSLDEQFF
NA	TRBV28	many	TRBJ2-5	TGTGCCAGCAGTTTCAGCAGGGGGGATGTTAAGACCCAGTACTTC	CASSFSRGDVKTQYF
NA	TRBV29-1	NA	TRBJ1-5	TGCAGCGTTGAAGCTCGCAATCAGCCCCAGCATTTT	CSVEARNQPQHF
NA	TRBV28	many	TRBJ2-5	TGTGCCAGCAGGCCCCCAGGGGCTGACCAAGAGACCCAGTACTTC	CASRPPGADQETQYF
NA	TRBV2	NA	TRBJ2-1	TGTGCCAGCAAGTTGAACAGGGAGAACAATGAGCAGTTCTTC	CASKLNRENNEQFF
TRBD1	TRBV7-3	many	TRBJ1-6	TGTGCCAGCAGCCAAGAAGGACAGGGCTATTCACCCCTCCACTTT	CASSQEGQGYSPLHF
TRBD2	TRBV6-2/TRBV6-3	many	TRBJ2-1	TGTGCCAGCAGTTTCCCCGTCGGACTAGCGGTCGACAATGAGCAGTTCTTC	CASSFPVGLAVDNEQFF
TRBD1	TRBV12-3/TRBV12-4	many	TRBJ1-5	TGTGCCAGCAGTTTAGTCGGGACAGTTTTTAGCAATCAGCCCCAGCATTTT	CASSLVGTVFSNQPQHF
NA	TRBV6-2/TRBV6-3	NA	TRBJ2-6	TGTGCCAGCAGTTACACAACAGGGAGGACAATACTCTCTGGGGCCAACGTCCTGACTTTC	CASSYTTGRTILSGANVLTF
NA	TRBV12-5	many	TRBJ2-3	TGTGCTAGTGGTTTGGGATACAGGGGCACAGATACGCAGTATTTT	CASGLGYRGTDTQYF
TRBD2	TRBV29-1	many	TRBJ2-7	TGCAGCGTTTATACGGGAGGCTCCTACGAGCAGTACTTC	CSVYTGGSYEQYF
NA	TRBV6-5	many	TRBJ2-5	TGTGCCAGCAGTTACCGGGGGAGGGAGACCCAGTACTTC	CASSYRGRETQYF
NA	TRBV29-1	many	TRBJ2-3	TGCAGCGTTGAAGGAGGCACAGATACGCAGTATTTT	CSVEGGTDTQYF
NA	TRBV12-3/TRBV12-4	many	TRBJ2-7	TGTGCCAGCAGTACTATAGCGGCTGCCTACGAGCAGTACTTC	CASSTIAAAYEQYF
NA	TRBV7-3	NA	TRBJ2-3	TGTGCCAGCAGCTTAATGGGCGGCAGCACAGATACGCAGTATTTT	CASSLMGGSTDTQYF
NA	TRBV20-1	many	TRBJ1-6	TGCAGTGCTAGATGGTACGGGACGTATAATTCACCCCTCCACTTT	CSARWYGTYNSPLHF
NA	TRBV7-2	many	TRBJ2-3	TGTGCCAGCAGCTTACCCAGGGGGGCAGATACGCAGTATTTT	CASSLPRGADTQYF
NA	TRBV24-1	many	TRBJ2-3	TGTGCCACCGGAGTCTTGGGCGAGCCAGATACGCAGTATTTT	CATGVLGEPDTQYF
TRBD1	TRBV6-2/TRBV6-3	many	TRBJ1-2	TGTGCCAGCAGCATCATACAGGGGGCTGGCTACACCTTC	CASSIIQGAGYTF
NA	TRBV7-8	many	TRBJ2-3	TGTGCCACCGACGTGGATACGCAGTATTTT	CATDVDTQYF
NA	TRBV7-9	NA	TRBJ2-5	TGTGCCAGCAGCTTAGCGCTGGGCGGGGCGGAGACCCAGTACTTC	CASSLALGGAETQYF
TRBD1	TRBV7-2	many	TRBJ1-1	TGTGCCAGCAGCTTAAGGCAGGGGGTGAACACTGAAGCTTTCTTT	CASSLRQGVNTEAFF
TRBD1	TRBV7-9	many	TRBJ1-1	TGTGCCAGCAGCTCACAGGGGGCGGTTACTGAAGCTTTCTTT	CASSSQGAVTEAFF
TRBD1	TRBV5-1	many	TRBJ1-2	TGCGCCAGCAGCCTGGCTACAGGGGGAGCCTACGGCTACACCTTC	CASSLATGGAYGYTF
TRBD2	TRBV5-1	many	TRBJ2-1	TGCGCCAGCAGCTCGCTGGCTAGCGGGGACAATGAGCAGTTCTTC	CASSSLASGDNEQFF
NA	TRBV29-1	many	TRBJ2-7	TGCAGCGCCCGGATGGCGCCCTACGAGCAGTACTTC	CSARMAPYEQYF
NA	TRBV5-1	many	TRBJ1-5	TGCGCCAGCAGCTTGGGGGGTGGCAATCAGCCCCAGCATTTT	CASSLGGGNQPQHF
NA	TRBV28	NA	TRBJ1-3	TGTGCCAGCAGGGGCGGGACATCCTCTGGAAACACCATATATTTT	CASRGGTSSGNTIYF
NA	TRBV29-1	once	TRBJ2-3	TGCAGCGTTGAGGGCACTAGGCAAGGCACAGATACGCAGTATTTT	CSVEGTRQGTDTQYF
TRBD1	TRBV6-5	many	TRBJ1-5	TGTGCCAGCAGTTACTCGGGAGGGGGCGGCAATCAGCCCCAGCATTTT	CASSYSGGGGNQPQHF
NA	TRBV7-9	many	TRBJ2-1	TGTGCCAGCAGCCAAGGAATTCTAGACAATGAGCAGTTCTTC	CASSQGILDNEQFF
TRBD1	TRBV7-9	many	TRBJ1-2	TGTGCCAGCAGCTTATTAAAAGGGACAGGGGACGATGGCTACACCTTC	CASSLLKGTGDDGYTF
NA	TRBV5-5	many	TRBJ1-2	TGTGCCAGCAGCCCTGTCCCCGGGAGGGGTAACTATGGCTACACCTTC	CASSPVPGRGNYGYTF
NA	TRBV7-2	many	TRBJ2-5	TGTGCCAGCAGCTTACACGAAGAGACCCAGTACTTC	CASSLHEETQYF
NA	TRBV29-1	many	TRBJ1-1	TGCAGCTCCAGGGAGGACAGAGAAGCTTTCTTT	CSSREDREAFF
TRBD2	TRBV7-2	many	TRBJ2-3	TGTGCCACATGTCCGGGGGGGAGCACAGATACGCAGTATTTT	CATCPGGSTDTQYF
NA	TRBV7-9	many	TRBJ2-7	TGTGCCAGCAGCTTCTATGGGGAGCGTAACTCCTATAAGCAGTACTTC	CASSFYGERNSYKQYF
TRBD2	TRBV7-2	NA	TRBJ2-1	TGTGCCAGCAGCTTAGGGGGTATAGCGGGACCTTACAATGAGCAGTTCTTC	CASSLGGIAGPYNEQFF
NA	TRBV6-5	many	TRBJ2-7	TGTGCCAGCAGTTACTCGGGCGGTCGTCAATCCTACGAGCAGTACTTC	CASSYSGGRQSYEQYF
NA	TRBV7-2	many	TRBJ2-1	TGTGCCAGCAGCCCCCAGCGGCCCCGGTTGGATGAGCAGTTCTTC	CASSPQRPRLDEQFF
NA	TRBV7-8	many	TRBJ1-5	TGTGCCAGCAGCCACCGAAGCAACAGAGGGTCGGGGCCCCAGCATTTT	CASSHRSNRGSGPQHF
NA	TRBV29-1	many	TRBJ2-4	TGCAGCGGAATAAAAGCCAAAAACATTCAGTACTTC	CSGIKAKNIQYF
NA	TRBV20-1	NA	TRBJ2-7	TGCAGTGCTAGGGGCCTCCTTAGGGACGGAGCCTACGAGCAGTACTTC	CSARGLLRDGAYEQYF
NA	TRBV29-1	many	TRBJ2-7	TGCAGCGTCGGGACACTGGAAAACTACGAGCAGTACTTC	CSVGTLENYEQYF
TRBD2	TRBV20-1	many	TRBJ2-3	TGCAGTGCTACGGCCACGTCTAGCGGGAACACAGATACGCAGTATTTT	CSATATSSGNTDTQYF
NA	TRBV28	many	TRBJ1-2	TGTGCCAGCAGTTTTCACAGTGATGGCTACACCTTC	CASSFHSDGYTF
NA	TRBV20-1	many	TRBJ1-5	TGCAGTGTTGGGGATTGGAATCAGCCCCAGCATTTT	CSVGDWNQPQHF
TRBD2	TRBV28	many	TRBJ2-2	TGTGCCAGCAGTTCCCTCGGACTAGCGAACACCGGGGAGCTGTTTTTT	CASSSLGLANTGELFF
NA	TRBV9	many	TRBJ1-6	TGTGCCAGCAGCGTAGCCAGGGCCCATTCACCCCTCCACTTT	CASSVARAHSPLHF